This T cell receptor (beta chain) was profiled in a study of CD8 T cells in Susac syndrome. RNA, at 0.5 to 1 ug, was reverse transcribed with random hexamers. The CDR3 of TCR beta was amplified by immunoSEQ multiplex PCR across 54 Vbeta and 13 Jbeta. TCRdb independently ran MiXCR on the immunoSEQ multiplex PCR reads; one entry per CDR3 protein. The data contain about 190,000 distinct CDR3 sequences, approximately 96% of them singletons. Germline V gene data show CDR1 as MNHEY and CDR2 as SVGAGI. The CDR3 contains 15 residues. Germline trimming cut 0 bases from V and 2 bases from J; bases unmatched to any gene: 1.

The gene calls are TRBV6-5 and TRBJ2-5; 9 bases are shared with TRBD2. The sample comprised CD4+ T cells from PBMCs. This clonotype was sampled from a human donor with Susac syndrome. Here the CDR3 reads CASSYSGLAQETQYF. The CDR3, as DNA: TGTGCCAGCAGTTACTCCGGACTAGCGCAAGAGACCCAGTACTTC.